Each of the 15 T cell receptor beta chains below was sequenced from the same sample in a study of patients and donors after allogeneic stem cell transplantation. MiXCR, applied by TCRdb to the RT-PCR reads, yields one record per CDR3 protein. Found here are 98,000 or so distinct CDR3 sequences, 35% of them singletons; the top ten hold around 25%. Sequenced: blood, either unsorted or a sorted T cell fraction (not recorded which). All receptors derive from a human donor who was either an allogeneic HSCT recipient or a stem cell or donor lymphocyte infusion donor (not recorded which). It is not recorded whose cells these are; they may come from a transplant donor.

J is TRBJ1-5 and V is TRBV10-3; D is perhaps TRBD1 (5 bases). CDR1 and CDR2 from the germline V gene are ENHRY and SYGVKD. This CDR3 has 12 residues. V gave up 10 bases and J gave up 4 bases, with 11 bases separating them. CDR3 sequence (DNA): TGTGCCACCGGACAAGATAATCAGCCCCAGCATTTT. Its protein is CATGQDNQPQHF.

This clonotype was observed a handful of times. V gene TRBV5-1 combines with J gene TRBJ1-3; D call uncertain. Trimming cost V 1 base and J 1 base, with 6 bases left between them. CDR3 length: 14 amino acids. From germline, CDR1 is SGHRS and CDR2 YFSETQ. The CDR3 loop reads CASSLSASGNTIYF. CDR3 coding DNA: TGCGCCAGCAGCTTGTCCGCGTCTGGAAACACCATATATTTT.

This sequence joins TRBV5-1 and TRBJ2-1; D could derive from TRBD1 or TRBD2 (5 bases each). V gave up 4 bases and J gave up 6 bases, with 14 bases separating them. CDR1 and CDR2 from the germline V gene are SGHRS and YFSETQ. The CDR3 is made up of 14 amino acids. The CDR3 protein is CASSPRGVGNEQFF. CDR3 in DNA: TGCGCCAGCAGCCCGCGAGGGGTAGGCAATGAGCAGTTCTTC.

This chain connects TRBV11-2 to TRBJ2-7; D possibly corresponds to TRBD1 (5 bases). The CDR3 has 13 residues. V lost 5 bases and J 3 bases, leaving 11 bases between the germline ends. Germline V lookup: CDR1 SGHAT, CDR2 FQNNGV. CDR3: CASSEDRDYEQYF. Written as DNA, the CDR3 is TGTGCCAGCAGCGAAGACAGAGACTACGAGCAGTACTTC.

CDR3 residues: CSVDSGTLGGYTF. In DNA form, the CDR3 reads TGCAGCGTTGACAGTGGGACCCTCGGTGGCTACACCTTC. The chain carries TRBV29-1 and TRBJ1-2; D might be TRBD1 (5 bases). This CDR3 contains 13 residues. The V end lost 3 bases, the J end lost 7 bases, and 15 bases lay between the germline ends. The germline CDR1 and CDR2 sequences are SQVTM and ANQGSEA.

This clonotype was seen a single time. The chain carries TRBV19 and TRBJ1-2, with D unclear. The CDR3 sequence is 11 residues long. Germline V gene sequence: CDR1 LNHDA, CDR2 SQIVND (reference sequence). The V end was cut by 6 bases, the J end by 6 bases, with 8 bases between. The DNA of the CDR3 is TGTGCCAGTAGCGTGGGTGATGGCTACACCTTC. Translating gives CASSVGDGYTF.

This clonotype was detected ten times or more. The V and J genes are TRBV20-1 and TRBJ1-5, with D tentatively TRBD1 (6 bases). Germline CDR1 is DFQATT and CDR2 is SNEGSKA (reference sequence). V was shortened by 5 bases and J by 1 base, with 15 bases between the two germline ends. This CDR3 contains 15 residues. CDR3 bases: TGCAGTGCTGGTACAGGGATCCAGAGCAATCAGCCCCAGCATTTT. Translating gives CSAGTGIQSNQPQHF.

This chain uses TRBV27 with TRBJ2-5; no clear D gene. The length of the CDR3 is 13 residues. CDR1 MNHEY and CDR2 SMNVEV come from the germline V gene (reference sequence). V was clipped by 5 bases and J by 0 bases, with 7 bases between them. CDR3 sequence reads: CASSRRNQETQYF. CDR3 nucleotides: TGTGCCAGCAGTCGGCGGAACCAAGAGACCCAGTACTTC.

The rearrangement joins TRBV5-5 to TRBJ2-6; D uncertain. CDR3 length: 17 residues. Germline values: CDR1 SGHKS, CDR2 YYEKEE (reference sequence). V gave up 1 base and J gave up 0 bases, with 11 bases separating them. The CDR3 nucleotides are TGTGCCAGCAGCTTGTCCCCCGTTCTCTCTGGGGCCAACGTCCTGACTTTC. It translates to CASSLSPVLSGANVLTF.

Here the CDR3 reads CASSQGLAGTNEQFF. The CDR3 DNA sequence: TGTGCCAGCAGCCAGGGACTAGCGGGGACCAATGAGCAGTTCTTC. The chain couples TRBV6-6 to TRBJ2-1; 13 bases align to TRBD2. CDR1 and CDR2 from the germline V gene are MNHNY and SVGAGI (reference sequence). V was pared by 6 bases and J by 6 bases, with 5 bases of the junction left unmatched. This CDR3 region has 15 residues.

J is TRBJ2-5 and V is TRBV5-1; D is unclear. V lost 4 bases to trimming and J lost 2 bases, with 6 bases between them. The CDR3 has 12 amino acids. Per the germline V gene, CDR1 is SGHRS and CDR2 is YFSETQ. The CDR3 spells CASSPDQETQYF. CDR3 DNA sequence: TGCGCCAGCAGCCCGGATCAAGAGACCCAGTACTTC. The entire variable domain, with the rest obtained from reference TRBV5-1 and TRBJ2-5, is as follows: KAGVTQTPRYLIKTRGQQVTLSCSPISGHRSVSWYQQTPGQGLQFLFEYFSETQRNKGNFPGRFSGRQFSNSRSEMNVSTLELGDSALYLCASSPDQETQYFGPGTRLLVL.

In this sample, this clonotype turned up many times. The chain recombines TRBV15 with TRBJ1-4; no definite D call. CDR3 length: 12 amino acids. Germline CDR1 LNHNV, CDR2 YYDKDF (reference sequence). V was clipped by 3 bases and J by 8 bases, with 7 bases between them. CDR3 nucleotide sequence: TGTGCCACCAGCAGGGGTAGGGAAAAACTGTTTTTT. It yields the protein CATSRGREKLFF.

The chain recombines TRBV5-1 with TRBJ1-1; D is unclear. Germline V CDR1 and CDR2: SGHRS, YFSETQ. With 4 bases removed from V and 4 bases from J, the gap between germline ends came to 11 bases. The CDR3 has 13 amino acids. Written as DNA, the CDR3 is TGCGCCAGCAGCGGGTCCAGTGGCACTGAAGCTTTCTTT. Translation gives CASSGSSGTEAFF.

This clonotype was recorded a few times. The gene calls are TRBV15 and TRBJ1-1, with D maybe TRBD1 (5 bases). This CDR3 has 13 amino acids. In germline, CDR1 is LNHNV, CDR2 YYDKDF (reference sequence). Trimming stripped 2 bases from V and 8 bases from J, with 12 bases between. CDR3 in DNA: TGTGCCACCAGCAGACGCAGGGACTTAGAAGCTTTCTTT. Amino acids: CATSRRRDLEAFF.

In its sample, this clonotype was seen a few times. The gene calls are TRBV12-3 or TRBV12-4 and TRBJ2-3; TRBD1 is a possible D gene (5 bases). This CDR3 has 13 residues. The germline V and J ends were trimmed by 7 bases and 2 bases, with 10 bases remaining between them. In DNA, the CDR3 is TGTGCCAGCATCTTTGGGGCCACAGATACGCAGTATTTT. This gives the protein CASIFGATDTQYF.